This TCR beta chain was sequenced for a study of OX40 agonist ivuxolimab in advanced cancers. The repertoire was sequenced with immunoSEQ multiplex PCR; TCRdb's copy has only in-frame clones and lacks some. The sample has under 85,000 clones, roughly 87% seen once; the top ten hold under 3.5%. Trimming cost V 6 bases and J 8 bases, with 13 bases left between them. This CDR3 spans 12 amino acids. Per germline, CDR1 GTSNPN and CDR2 SVGIG (reference sequence). The V and J genes are TRBV30 and TRBJ1-4; no reliable D call. Source: CD4+ or CD8+ T cells sorted from blood, taken in a trial of the OX40 agonist ivuxolimab. This TCR derives from an adult with an advanced solid tumor such as melanoma, head and neck, liver or kidney cancer. The CDR3 bases are TGTGCCTGCACCCGGACCGCAGAAAAACTGTTTTTT. Amino acid sequence: CACTRTAEKLFF. Full variable domain (outside the CDR3, taken from reference TRBV30 and TRBJ1-4): SQTIHQWPATLVQPVGSPLSLECTVEGTSNPNLYWYRQAAGRGLQLLFYSVGIGQISSEVPQNLSASRPQDRQFILSSKKLLLSDSGFYLCACTRTAEKLFFGSGTQLSVL.